This passage covers 27 T cell receptor beta chains from one sample sequenced in a study of T-cell memory formation after mild COVID-19. TCRdb reprocessed the 5' RACE reads via MiXCR and lists one record per CDR3 protein. The table shows more than 80,000 distinct CDR3 sequences, with about 17% occurring only once. Sequencing was carried out using PBMCs or a T cell subset sorted from them (not recorded which). The receptors were sampled from an adult woman who had mild COVID-19 (a few samples of this study predate the infection). Cell type and time point are not known.

This clonotype was detected a few times. The V gene is TRBV7-3, the J gene TRBJ2-6; D call uncertain. Trimming cost V 0 bases and J 4 bases, with 10 bases left between them. Per germline, CDR1 SGHTA and CDR2 FQGTGA. The CDR3 covers 16 residues. This CDR3 is CASSLTVPPGANVLTF. The CDR3 DNA is TGTGCCAGCAGCTTAACGGTTCCCCCCGGGGCCAACGTCCTGACTTTC.

This clonotype came up many times. V gene TRBV20-1 combines with J gene TRBJ2-7, with 12 bases that match TRBD2. Germline trimming cut 0 bases from V and 2 bases from J; bases unmatched to any gene: 2. This CDR3 is built from 15 residues. Germline assignment: CDR1 DFQATT and CDR2 SNEGSKA (reference sequence). In nucleotides, the CDR3 is TGCAGTGCTAGAGAACTAGCGGGGGGAGCCTACGAGCAGTACTTC. It encodes CSARELAGGAYEQYF.

The V call is TRBV3-1, the J call TRBJ1-1, with no clear D. Germline assignment: CDR1 LGHDT and CDR2 YNNKEL (reference sequence). This CDR3 is 14 amino acids long. V was cut by 4 bases and J by 1 base, with 10 bases left in between. CDR3 sequence reads: CASSLGGENTEAFF. CDR3 DNA: TGTGCCAGCAGCCTGGGTGGGGAGAACACTGAAGCTTTCTTT.

This clonotype has at least ten counts. The chain uses TRBV27 and TRBJ2-1, with no clear D. The CDR3 sequence is 16 residues long. V shed 0 bases and J shed 5 bases, with 14 bases lying between them. Germline CDR1 and CDR2: MNHEY and SMNVEV (reference sequence). The CDR3 is CASSLSYQVRDNEQFF. The CDR3, as DNA: TGTGCCAGCAGTTTATCTTATCAAGTTCGGGACAATGAGCAGTTCTTC.

The chain couples TRBV9 to TRBJ2-1, with a weak D call TRBD1 (6 bases). Trimming removed 0 bases from V and 10 bases from J, with 20 bases in between. The CDR3 spans 16 residues. Germline loops: CDR1 SGDLS, CDR2 YYNGEE. This chain's CDR3 is CASSVAGGGQAREQFF. As DNA, the CDR3 is TGTGCCAGCAGCGTAGCTGGGGGCGGCCAAGCGCGGGAGCAGTTCTTC.

Note on this clonotype: A much bigger clone sits one base away, suggesting this may be a read error. The gene calls are TRBV4-3 and TRBJ2-7; D not resolved. Germline lookup yields CDR1 LGHNA and CDR2 YSLEER. CDR3 size: 14 residues. The V end was cut by 0 bases, the J end by 0 bases, with 6 bases between. The CDR3 DNA reads TGCGCCAGCAGCCAAGAACAGAGCTCCTACGAGCAGTACTTC. It is translated as CASSQEQSSYEQYF.

The chain couples TRBV10-3 to TRBJ2-1; 14 bases match TRBD2. The CDR3 covers 16 residues. The V and J ends lost 6 bases and 5 bases, in that order; junction bases with no gene match: 6. CDR1 ENHRY and CDR2 SYGVKD come from the germline V gene. The CDR3 loop reads CAISPGLAGGHNEQFF. In DNA, the CDR3 is TGTGCCATCAGCCCCGGACTAGCGGGGGGCCACAATGAGCAGTTCTTC.

This clonotype was detected a few times. A read error may account for a junction end that differs from germline. The gene calls are TRBV15 and TRBJ2-1, with D possibly being TRBD1 (6 bases). Germline V gene lookup returns CDR1 LNHNV and CDR2 YYDKDF (reference sequence). The CDR3 spans 13 residues. The CDR3 loop is CATERGSYDEQFF. The CDR3 nucleotides read TGTGCCACCGAAAGGGGGTCCTACGATGAGCAGTTCTTC.

The rearrangement joins TRBV14 to TRBJ1-3, with TRBD1 as a possible D gene (6 bases). The CDR3 has 18 residues. The V and J ends lost 0 bases and 2 bases respectively, with 17 bases between them. Germline CDR1 is SGHDN and CDR2 is FVKESK. The CDR3 sequence is CASSQEGLLEGAGNTIYF. In DNA form, the CDR3 reads TGTGCCAGCAGCCAAGAGGGTCTTCTGGAGGGGGCTGGAAACACCATATATTTT. Using reference TRBV14 and TRBJ1-3 for the parts outside the CDR3, the full variable domain is EAGVTQFPSHSVIEKGQTVTLRCDPISGHDNLYWYRRVMGKEIKFLLHFVKESKQDESGMPNNRFLAERTGGTYSTLKVQPAELEDSGVYFCASSQEGLLEGAGNTIYFGEGSWLTVV.

A few counts support this clonotype. This chain links TRBV7-8 with TRBJ2-7; D gene ambiguous. The CDR3 has 12 amino acids. Per germline, CDR1 SGHVS and CDR2 FQNEAQ. V lost 4 bases and J 2 bases, leaving 6 bases between the germline ends. The CDR3 spells CASSYPPYEQYF. The DNA of the CDR3 is TGTGCCAGCAGCTATCCGCCCTACGAGCAGTACTTC.

The chain recombines TRBV11-3 with TRBJ1-2; a possible D gene is TRBD1 (5 bases). Per the germline V gene, CDR1 is SGHNT and CDR2 is YENEEA. This CDR3 has 17 residues. V lost 5 bases, J lost 6 bases, and 25 bases lay in between. CDR3 sequence: CASSRVNMPGTDDGYTF. The DNA of the CDR3 is TGTGCCAGCAGCCGCGTCAACATGCCCGGGACTGACGATGGCTACACCTTC.

This clonotype has just a few counts. CDR3 sequence reads: CSASQEGFETDTQYF. The DNA of the CDR3 is TGCAGTGCTAGCCAAGAAGGGTTTGAGACAGATACGCAGTATTTT. The V call is TRBV20-1, the J call TRBJ2-3, with D uncertain. There are 15 residues in the CDR3. V lost 3 bases and J lost 3, with 16 bases in between. Germline values: CDR1 DFQATT, CDR2 SNEGSKA (reference sequence).

The CDR3 DNA sequence: TGCAGCGTTGTATCTACCCAGTCGAACACTGAAGCTTTCTTT. Its translation is CSVVSTQSNTEAFF. The rearrangement joins TRBV29-1 to TRBJ1-1; the D is unclear. With 4 bases removed from V and 1 base from J, the gap between germline ends came to 13 bases. Germline CDR1 is SQVTM and CDR2 is ANQGSEA. The CDR3 contains 14 residues.

V and J are TRBV12-3 or TRBV12-4 and TRBJ2-3; 8 bases match TRBD2. V gave up 8 bases and J gave up 3 bases; unmatched junction bases: 13. CDR3 length: 16 amino acids. The CDR3 region has the DNA TGTGCCAGCCATCCTGGTAGAGCGGGGGCAACAGATACGCAGTATTTT. Translating gives CASHPGRAGATDTQYF.

This clonotype has only a few counts. The V and J genes are TRBV4-2 and TRBJ2-6; D uncertain. Trimming took off 0 bases at V and 0 bases at J, with 3 bases between the two ends. This CDR3 is 15 amino acids long. Germline V gives CDR1 LGHNA, CDR2 YNFKEQ. The CDR3 nucleotides read TGTGCCAGCAGCCAAGATAACTCTGGGGCCAACGTCCTGACTTTC. Protein: CASSQDNSGANVLTF.

This clonotype was observed a handful of times. V and J are TRBV4-3 and TRBJ2-3; no clear D gene. The V gene's germline CDR1 is LGHNA and CDR2 YSLEER. The CDR3 has 15 residues. Trimming shortened V by 1 base and J by 2 bases, and 10 bases separated the two germline ends. The CDR3 sequence is CASSQGFRATDTQYF. CDR3 DNA sequence: TGCGCCAGCAGCCAAGGGTTTCGGGCCACAGATACGCAGTATTTT.

In this sample, this clonotype turned up many times. CDR3 loop: CASSLAGSSDTQYF. The DNA for the CDR3 is TGTGCCAGCAGCTTAGCGGGAAGCTCAGATACGCAGTATTTT. The chain links TRBV6-5 to TRBJ2-3, with 8 nucleotides matching TRBD2. The junction had 6 bases not matched to a gene; V was cut back by 6 bases and J by 4 bases. The CDR3 runs to 14 residues. Germline assignment: CDR1 MNHEY and CDR2 SVGAGI.

This clonotype was observed at least ten times. The V and J genes are TRBV7-6 and TRBJ2-3; TRBD2 might be the D (6 bases). V gave up 5 bases and J gave up 11 bases, with 23 bases separating them. The CDR3 consists of 15 residues. The germline gives CDR1 SGHVS, CDR2 FNYEAQ. CDR3 amino acids: CASSQEAGHAPLQYF. For the CDR3, the DNA is TGTGCCAGCAGCCAGGAGGCGGGGCATGCCCCTTTGCAGTATTTT.

The chain's CDR3 is CATSDSDKGAYNEQFF. For the CDR3, the DNA is TGTGCCACCAGTGATTCGGACAAGGGGGCCTACAATGAGCAGTTCTTC. The chain uses TRBV24-1 and TRBJ2-1; D perhaps matches TRBD1 (6 bases). Trimming pared 2 bases from V and 2 bases from J, leaving 12 bases between. The CDR3 covers 16 residues. CDR1 KGHDR and CDR2 SFDVKD come from the germline V gene.

The table lists this clonotype with a few counts. The chain uses TRBV28 and TRBJ2-7; 10 positions match TRBD1. Losses at the gene ends were 5 bases for V and 1 base for J; bases not matched to a gene: 5. Per germline, CDR1 MDHEN and CDR2 SYDVKM. The CDR3 extends over 15 amino acids. The DNA for the CDR3 is TGTGCCAGCAGTGACAGGGGGCTGGGTTCCTACGAGCAGTACTTC. It specifies CASSDRGLGSYEQYF.

This clonotype was seen more than once but under ten times. The chain combines TRBV14 with TRBJ2-7, with 7 bases identical to TRBD1. CDR1 and CDR2 from the germline V gene are SGHDN and FVKESK. Germline trimming cut 2 bases from V and 3 bases from J; bases unmatched to any gene: 4. The CDR3 runs 14 residues. Written as DNA, the CDR3 is TGTGCCAGCAGCCAACAAGGACAGGTCTACGAGCAGTACTTC. It encodes CASSQQGQVYEQYF.

The rearrangement uses TRBV20-1 and TRBJ2-2; D is unresolved. The CDR3 contains 13 residues. Germline lookup yields CDR1 DFQATT and CDR2 SNEGSKA (reference sequence). Trimming pared 1 base from V and 2 bases from J, leaving 5 bases between. This CDR3 reads CSARGDNTGELFF. CDR3 nucleotides: TGCAGTGCTAGAGGAGATAACACCGGGGAGCTGTTTTTT.

This sequence joins TRBV4-3 and TRBJ2-1; 7 bases map to TRBD1. Per germline, CDR1 LGHNA and CDR2 YSLEER. The CDR3 is 18 amino acids. After removal of 4 bases from V and 0 bases from J, the junction contained 12 bases not matched to a gene. The CDR3 is CASSPFSGGEISYNEQFF. The CDR3 DNA is TGCGCCAGCAGCCCTTTCTCAGGGGGAGAGATCTCCTACAATGAGCAGTTCTTC.

This clonotype is a singleton in its sample. CDR3 amino acids: CASSVTLGVNTEAFF. In DNA form, the CDR3 reads TGTGCCAGCAGCGTAACGTTGGGGGTGAACACTGAAGCTTTCTTT. J is TRBJ1-1 and V is TRBV11-2; TRBD1 is a possible D gene (5 bases). CDR3 length equals 15 residues. Trimming shortened V by 5 bases and J by 0 bases, and 13 bases separated the two germline ends. From germline, CDR1 is SGHAT and CDR2 FQNNGV. The full variable domain, its missing parts supplied by reference TRBV11-2 and TRBJ1-1, is EAGVAQSPRYKIIEKRQSVAFWCNPISGHATLYWYQQILGQGPKLLIQFQNNGVVDDSQLPKDRFSAERLKGVDSTLKIQPAKLEDSAVYLCASSVTLGVNTEAFFGQGTRLTVV.

The table lists this clonotype with a count of one. This chain joins TRBV2 and TRBJ1-2; D unclear. The CDR3 loop spans 12 amino acids. In germline, CDR1 is SNHLY, CDR2 FYNNEI. Trimming cost V 2 bases and J 4 bases, with 5 bases left between them. For the CDR3, the DNA is TGTGCCAGCAGTGAAAGCTCCTATGGCTACACCTTC. Translation gives CASSESSYGYTF.

This clonotype was seen a few times. The rearrangement links TRBV9 to TRBJ2-5, with 7 nucleotides matching TRBD1. The CDR3 consists of 18 residues. Trimming cost V 3 bases and J 4 bases; bases outside gene matches: 18. CDR1 SGDLS and CDR2 YYNGEE come from the germline V gene. The CDR3 loop is CASSATPGQWDRRETQYF. As DNA, the CDR3 is TGTGCCAGCAGCGCTACACCGGGACAGTGGGACCGGAGAGAGACCCAGTACTTC.

The CDR3 spells CASSWGFQTQPQHF. The CDR3, as DNA: TGTGCCAGCAGTTGGGGGTTTCAAACTCAGCCCCAGCATTTT. The rearrangement uses TRBV12-3 or TRBV12-4 and TRBJ1-5, with D possibly matching TRBD1 (5 bases). This CDR3 has 14 residues. V dropped 4 bases and J dropped 6 bases, with 13 bases sitting between them.